This TCR beta chain stems from a study of T-cell reconstitution after alpha-beta-depleted transplantation in children. Findings and limits, study-wide: The origin of alpha-beta T cells about two months after transplant was reportedly several hundred expanded graft clones. Surviving recipient cells, namely T cells and thymic progenitors, were the source of high day-60 TCRbeta diversity in some patients. T-cell numbers and diversity, one year after transplant, stemmed largely from T cells that were newly produced.

There are many counts of this clonotype. Its antigen remains unknown. CDR3 size: 15 residues. V was shortened by 0 bases and J by 2 bases, with 12 bases between the two germline ends. Per the germline V gene, CDR1 is DFQATT and CDR2 is SNEGSKA (reference sequence). A library of TCRbeta sequences, prepared with unique molecular identifiers, was generated. Using its own MiXCR run on the PCR reads, TCRdb lists one record per CDR3 protein. The sample has almost 500,000 distinct CDR3 sequences, about 10% seen once; the top ten hold 2% to 2.5%. This TCR derives from a child aged 2-15 years with inherited bone marrow failure, due to receive a stem cell transplant. The gene calls are TRBV20-1 and TRBJ2-3; D remains unclear. This material consisted of PBMCs, taken before TCRalphabeta/CD19-depleted stem cell transplant. Written as DNA, the CDR3 is TGCAGTGCTAGAGATCTAAGCCGGCACACAGATACGCAGTATTTT. Translating gives CSARDLSRHTDTQYF.